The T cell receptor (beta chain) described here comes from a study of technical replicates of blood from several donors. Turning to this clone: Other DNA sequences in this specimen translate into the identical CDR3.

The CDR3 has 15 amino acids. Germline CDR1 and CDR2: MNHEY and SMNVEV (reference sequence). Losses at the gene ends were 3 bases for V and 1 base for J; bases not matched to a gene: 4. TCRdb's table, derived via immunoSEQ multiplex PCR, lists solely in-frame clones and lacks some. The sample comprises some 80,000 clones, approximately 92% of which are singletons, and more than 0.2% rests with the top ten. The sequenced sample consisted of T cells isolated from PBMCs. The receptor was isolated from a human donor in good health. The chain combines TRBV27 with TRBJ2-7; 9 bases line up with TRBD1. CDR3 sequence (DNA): TGTGCCAGCAGTTTGGGGACAGGGCCTTCCTACGAGCAGTACTTC. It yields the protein CASSLGTGPSYEQYF.